Only a few counts were recorded for the clone carrying this TCR beta chain. The record originates from a study of human T cells and chemical hapten exposure. Time point defined: patch test 2, 6 weeks after DPC sensitization. Treatment of the sample: therapeutic diphenylcyclopropenone sensitization with weekly scalp DPC. Using its own MiXCR run on the RACE reads, TCRdb lists one record per CDR3 protein. Counted here are about 85,000 distinct CDR3 sequences, around 10% occurring once; the ten biggest clones make up 1.5% to 2%. From germline, CDR1 is LGHNA and CDR2 YSLEER. This CDR3 region has 16 residues. V was cut by 1 base and J by 3 bases, with 13 bases left in between.

The V and J genes are TRBV4-3 and TRBJ2-1; TRBD1 is a possible D gene (6 bases). The material was whole blood, obtained in connection with sensitization to the hapten diphenylcyclopropenone (DPC). The source of this sequence is a young man with alopecia areata. Some clones in this sample may be carry-over from other donors' samples. The DNA of the CDR3 is TGCGCCAGCAGCCAAGTTTTAACAGGGAACTACAATGAGCAGTTCTTC. Translating gives CASSQVLTGNYNEQFF.